These T cell receptor beta chains were read from a single sample in a study of CD8 T cells in Susac syndrome. TCRdb called the immunoSEQ multiplex PCR reads again in MiXCR, with one record for every CDR3 protein. The table has 180,000 or so distinct CDR3 sequences, 90% to 96% seen once. Material: CD4+ T cells from PBMCs. The receptors derive from a human donor with multiple sclerosis. Both conserved end residues are part of each CDR3. D genes are given only for firm matches.

>TRBJ2-7|TRBV20-1|NA
CSASTSAYEQYF
>TRBJ2-1|TRBV5-1|TRBD1
CASSQQGSDEQFF
>TRBJ2-5|TRBV2|NA
CASRLLWTQYF
>TRBJ2-6|TRBV20-1|NA
CSARLTGPGANVLTF
>TRBJ2-3|TRBV12-3/TRBV12-4|TRBD2
CASSPRGLGHTDTQYF
>TRBJ1-6|TRBV2|NA
CASSEVPEAPLHF
>TRBJ2-7|TRBV30|TRBD1
CAWSVGTGGYEQYF
>TRBJ1-1|TRBV30|NA
CAWSGWTEAFF
>TRBJ1-4|TRBV30|NA
CAWSVAGREKLFF
>TRBJ2-3|TRBV27|TRBD2
CASRIAGGTQYF
>TRBJ1-2|TRBV2|NA
CASSRDLSPWGYTF
>TRBJ2-7|TRBV27|TRBD1
CASSPLTRDRGSYEQYF
>TRBJ1-2|TRBV3-1|NA
CASSQGEGRGYTF
>TRBJ1-3|TRBV20-1|NA
CSAITTLSGNTIYF
>TRBJ2-4|TRBV13|TRBD1
CASSPRQGLQYF
>TRBJ1-2|TRBV7-2|NA
CASSFGVTANYGYTF
>TRBJ2-7|TRBV20-1|TRBD1
CSARARDRSYEQYF
>TRBJ2-1|TRBV15|NA
CATGQSPHNEQFF
>TRBJ2-5|TRBV6-5|TRBD2
CASLPGTSGATQYF
>TRBJ2-1|TRBV7-2|NA
CASSRWRTDYNEQFF
>TRBJ2-7|TRBV7-9|NA
CASSELEGGYEQYF
>TRBJ2-1|TRBV11-2|NA
CASSFYPIKNNEQFF
>TRBJ1-5|TRBV4-3|NA
CASSPPSRPQHF
>TRBJ2-7|TRBV6-2/TRBV6-3|NA
CASRRDYEQYF
>TRBJ1-4|TRBV5-1|NA
CASSSRDTTEKLFF
>TRBJ1-5|TRBV12-3/TRBV12-4|NA
CASSPHTGTNNQPQHF
>TRBJ2-4|TRBV20-1|TRBD1
CSASRPGQGAKNIQYF
>TRBJ1-2|TRBV4-2|NA
CASSQDRDSNYGYTF